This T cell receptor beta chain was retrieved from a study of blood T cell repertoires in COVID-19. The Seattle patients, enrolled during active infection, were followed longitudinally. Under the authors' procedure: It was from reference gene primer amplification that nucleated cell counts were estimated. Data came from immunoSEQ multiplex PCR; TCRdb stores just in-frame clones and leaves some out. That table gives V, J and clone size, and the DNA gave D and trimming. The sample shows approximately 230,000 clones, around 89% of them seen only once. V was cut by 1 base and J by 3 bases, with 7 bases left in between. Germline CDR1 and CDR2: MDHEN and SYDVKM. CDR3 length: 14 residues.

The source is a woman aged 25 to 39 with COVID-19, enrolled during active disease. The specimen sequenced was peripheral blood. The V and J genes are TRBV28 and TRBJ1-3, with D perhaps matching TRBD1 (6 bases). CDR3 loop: CASSLSGVGNTIYF. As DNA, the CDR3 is TGTGCCAGCAGTTTATCAGGGGTTGGAAACACCATATATTTT.